The clone carrying this T cell receptor (beta chain) was detected a few times. Antigen: not known. The source of the sample is a study of T cell repertoires in cytomegalovirus infection. Study in general: Public TCR beta signatures provided an indication of both CMV infection and a matching HLA type. Findings and limits, study-wide: The study found HLA-C-restricted CMV-specific TCR beta clonotypes dominating the ex vivo response.

CDR3 size: 15 residues. V was clipped by 5 bases and J by 5 bases, with 19 bases between them. Germline V gives CDR1 SGHTA, CDR2 FQGNSA. MiXCR, run by TCRdb on the reads, gives a single entry per CDR3 protein. The sample contains 150,000 to 200,000 distinct CDR3 sequences, less than 25% of which appear only once. The J gene is TRBJ2-7, the V gene TRBV7-2; D perhaps matches TRBD2 (6 bases). This specimen was CD8+ T cells from cultured PBMCs, taken from culture after CMV antigen stimulation. This clonotype originated in a human donor in good health (CMV status not recorded). Some clones in this sample may be carry-over from other donors' samples. In nucleotides, the CDR3 is TGTGCCAGCAGCCCTCGATTTCGGGGGTCTGACGAGCAGTACTTC. Its translation: CASSPRFRGSDEQYF.